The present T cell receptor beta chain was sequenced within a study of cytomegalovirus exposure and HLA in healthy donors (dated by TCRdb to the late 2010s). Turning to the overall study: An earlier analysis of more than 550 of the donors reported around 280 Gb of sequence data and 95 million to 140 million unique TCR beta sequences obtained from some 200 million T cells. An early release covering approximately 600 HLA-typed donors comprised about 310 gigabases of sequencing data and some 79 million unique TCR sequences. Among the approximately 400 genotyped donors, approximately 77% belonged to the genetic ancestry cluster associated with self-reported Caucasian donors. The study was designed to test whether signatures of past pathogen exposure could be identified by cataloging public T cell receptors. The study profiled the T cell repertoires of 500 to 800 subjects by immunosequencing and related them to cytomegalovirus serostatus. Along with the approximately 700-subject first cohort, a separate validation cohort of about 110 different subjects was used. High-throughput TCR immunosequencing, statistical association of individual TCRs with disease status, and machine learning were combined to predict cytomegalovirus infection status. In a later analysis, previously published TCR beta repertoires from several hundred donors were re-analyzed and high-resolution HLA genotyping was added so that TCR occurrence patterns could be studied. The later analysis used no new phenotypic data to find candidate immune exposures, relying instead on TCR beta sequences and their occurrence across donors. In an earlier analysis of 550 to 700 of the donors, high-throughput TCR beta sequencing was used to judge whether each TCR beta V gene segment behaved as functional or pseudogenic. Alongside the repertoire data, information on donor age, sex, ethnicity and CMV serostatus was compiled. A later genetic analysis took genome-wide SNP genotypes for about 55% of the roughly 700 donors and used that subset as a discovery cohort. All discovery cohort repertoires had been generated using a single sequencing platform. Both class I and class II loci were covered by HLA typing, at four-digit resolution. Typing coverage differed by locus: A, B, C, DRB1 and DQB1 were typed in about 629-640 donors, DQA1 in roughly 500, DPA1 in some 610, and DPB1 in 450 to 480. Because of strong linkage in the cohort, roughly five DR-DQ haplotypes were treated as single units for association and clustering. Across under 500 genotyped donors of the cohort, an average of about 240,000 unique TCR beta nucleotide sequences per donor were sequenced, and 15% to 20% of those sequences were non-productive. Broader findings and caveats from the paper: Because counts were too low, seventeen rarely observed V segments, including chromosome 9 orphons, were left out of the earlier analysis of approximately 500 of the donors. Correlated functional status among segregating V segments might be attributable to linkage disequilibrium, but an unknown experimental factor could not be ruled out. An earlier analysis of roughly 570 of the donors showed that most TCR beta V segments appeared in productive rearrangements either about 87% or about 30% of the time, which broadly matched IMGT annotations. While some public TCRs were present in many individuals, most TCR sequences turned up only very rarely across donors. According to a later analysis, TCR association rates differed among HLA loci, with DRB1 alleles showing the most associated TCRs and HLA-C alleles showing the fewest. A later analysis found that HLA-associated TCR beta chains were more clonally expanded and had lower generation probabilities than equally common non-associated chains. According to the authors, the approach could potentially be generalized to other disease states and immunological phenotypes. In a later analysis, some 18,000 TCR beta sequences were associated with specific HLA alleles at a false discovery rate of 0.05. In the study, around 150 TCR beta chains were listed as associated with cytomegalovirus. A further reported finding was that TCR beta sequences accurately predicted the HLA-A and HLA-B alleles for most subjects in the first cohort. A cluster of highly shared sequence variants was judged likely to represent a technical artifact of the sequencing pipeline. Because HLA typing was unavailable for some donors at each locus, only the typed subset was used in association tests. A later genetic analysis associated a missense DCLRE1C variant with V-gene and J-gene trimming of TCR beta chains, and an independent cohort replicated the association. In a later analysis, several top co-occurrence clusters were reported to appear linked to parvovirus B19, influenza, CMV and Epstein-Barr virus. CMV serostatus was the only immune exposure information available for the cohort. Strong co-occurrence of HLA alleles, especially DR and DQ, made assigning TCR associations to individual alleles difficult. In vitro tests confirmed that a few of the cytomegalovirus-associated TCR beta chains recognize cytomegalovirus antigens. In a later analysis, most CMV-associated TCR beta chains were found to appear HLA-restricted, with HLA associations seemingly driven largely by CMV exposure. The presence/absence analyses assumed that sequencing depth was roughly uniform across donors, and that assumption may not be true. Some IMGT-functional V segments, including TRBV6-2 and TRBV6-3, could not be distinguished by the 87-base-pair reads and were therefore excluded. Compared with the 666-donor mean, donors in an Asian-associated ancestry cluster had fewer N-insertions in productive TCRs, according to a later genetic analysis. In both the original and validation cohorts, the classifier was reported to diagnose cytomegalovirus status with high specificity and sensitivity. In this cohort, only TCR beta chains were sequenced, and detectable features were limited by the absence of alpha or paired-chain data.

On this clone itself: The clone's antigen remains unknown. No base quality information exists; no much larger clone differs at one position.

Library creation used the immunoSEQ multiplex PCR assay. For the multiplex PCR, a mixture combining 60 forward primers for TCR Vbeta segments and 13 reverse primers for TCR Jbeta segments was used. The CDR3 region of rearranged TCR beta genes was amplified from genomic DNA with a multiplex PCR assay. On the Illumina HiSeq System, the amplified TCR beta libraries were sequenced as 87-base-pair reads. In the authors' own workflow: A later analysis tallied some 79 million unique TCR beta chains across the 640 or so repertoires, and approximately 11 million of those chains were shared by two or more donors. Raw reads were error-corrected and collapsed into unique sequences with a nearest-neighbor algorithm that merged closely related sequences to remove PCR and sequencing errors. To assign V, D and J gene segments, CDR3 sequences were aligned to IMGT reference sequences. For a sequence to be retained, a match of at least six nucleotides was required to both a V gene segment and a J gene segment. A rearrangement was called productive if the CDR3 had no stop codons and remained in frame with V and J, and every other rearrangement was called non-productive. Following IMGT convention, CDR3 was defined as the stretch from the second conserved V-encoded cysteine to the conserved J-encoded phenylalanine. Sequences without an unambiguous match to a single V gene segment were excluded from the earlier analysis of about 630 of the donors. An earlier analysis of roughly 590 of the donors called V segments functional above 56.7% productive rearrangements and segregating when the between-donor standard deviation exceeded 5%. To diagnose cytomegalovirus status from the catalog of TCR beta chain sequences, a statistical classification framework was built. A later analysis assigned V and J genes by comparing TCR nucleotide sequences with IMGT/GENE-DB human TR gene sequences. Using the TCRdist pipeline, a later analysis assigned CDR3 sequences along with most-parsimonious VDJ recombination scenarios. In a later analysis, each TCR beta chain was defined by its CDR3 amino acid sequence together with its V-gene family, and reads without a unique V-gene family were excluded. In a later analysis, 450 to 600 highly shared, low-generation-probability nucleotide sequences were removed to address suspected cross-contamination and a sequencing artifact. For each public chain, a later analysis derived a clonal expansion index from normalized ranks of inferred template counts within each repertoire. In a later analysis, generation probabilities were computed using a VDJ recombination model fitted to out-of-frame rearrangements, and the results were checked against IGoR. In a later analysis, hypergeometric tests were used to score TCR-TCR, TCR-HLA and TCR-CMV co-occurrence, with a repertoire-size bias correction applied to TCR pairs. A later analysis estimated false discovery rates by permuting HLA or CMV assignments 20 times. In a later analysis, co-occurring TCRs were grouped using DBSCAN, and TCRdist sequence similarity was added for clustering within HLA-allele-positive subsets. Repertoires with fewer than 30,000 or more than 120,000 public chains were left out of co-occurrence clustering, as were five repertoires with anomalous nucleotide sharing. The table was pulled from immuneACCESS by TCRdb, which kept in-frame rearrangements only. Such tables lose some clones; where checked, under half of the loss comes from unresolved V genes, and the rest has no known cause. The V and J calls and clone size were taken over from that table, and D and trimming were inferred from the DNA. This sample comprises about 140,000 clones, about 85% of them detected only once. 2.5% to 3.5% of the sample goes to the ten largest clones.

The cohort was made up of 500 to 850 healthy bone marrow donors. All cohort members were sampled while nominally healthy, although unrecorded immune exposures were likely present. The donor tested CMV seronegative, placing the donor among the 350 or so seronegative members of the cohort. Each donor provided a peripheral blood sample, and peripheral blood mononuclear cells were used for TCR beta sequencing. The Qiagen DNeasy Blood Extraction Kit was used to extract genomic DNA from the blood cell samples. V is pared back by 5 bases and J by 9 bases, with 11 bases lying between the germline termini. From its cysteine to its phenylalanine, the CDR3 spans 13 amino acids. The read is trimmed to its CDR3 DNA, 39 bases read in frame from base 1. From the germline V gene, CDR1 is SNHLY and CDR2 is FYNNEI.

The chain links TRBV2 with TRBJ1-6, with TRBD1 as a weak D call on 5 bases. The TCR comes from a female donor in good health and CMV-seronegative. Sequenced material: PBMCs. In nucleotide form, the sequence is TGTGCCAGCAGTTCCCAGGGTGGTTCACCCCTCCACTTT. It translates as CASSSQGGSPLHF.